This is a list of T cell receptor beta chains from one sample in a study of T cell responses to AZD1222 COVID-19 vaccine. Here immunoSEQ multiplex PCR was the method, and the copy in TCRdb shows in-frame clones only, minus some. The table shows roughly 130,000 clones, with around 90% occurring only once. The specimen comprised peripheral blood, sampled on day 0 of AZD1222 vaccination. All receptors derive from an adult in good health. Both conserved end residues are part of each CDR3. The D gene is left open where the match is weak. The listing skips clone size in some rows; elsewhere it reads once, few, many or a size class.

d_gene	abundance	v_gene	j_gene	CDR3aa	CDR3nt
TRBD1	.	TRBV5-6	TRBJ2-6	CASRVQGPTSGANVLTF	TGTGCCAGCAGGGTACAGGGGCCGACCTCTGGGGCCAACGTCCTGACTTTC
.	.	TRBV4-2	TRBJ1-2	CASSQGEVPNYGYTF	TGTGCCAGCAGCCAAGGAGAGGTACCCAACTATGGCTACACCTTC
TRBD2	few	TRBV4-1	TRBJ2-3	CASSQLTSADTQYF	TGCGCCAGCAGCCAATTGACTAGCGCAGATACGCAGTATTTT
TRBD1	few	TRBV2	TRBJ2-4	CASSPTGQILAKNIQYF	TGTGCCAGCAGTCCGACAGGGCAGATACTAGCCAAAAACATTCAGTACTTC
.	.	TRBV7-6	TRBJ2-7	CASSLEGQSAYEQYF	TGTGCCAGCAGCTTAGAGGGCCAGTCGGCCTACGAGCAGTACTTC
.	.	TRBV28	TRBJ2-7	CASSQGSPYEQYF	TGTGCCAGCAGTCAGGGCAGCCCCTACGAGCAGTACTTC
.	.	TRBV5-8	TRBJ1-5	CASSLERSAYSNQPQHF	TGTGCCAGCAGCTTGGAAAGGTCAGCTTATAGCAATCAGCCCCAGCATTTT
.	.	TRBV5-6	TRBJ2-2	CASSLEPQEHTGELFF	TGTGCCAGCAGCTTGGAGCCCCAGGAGCACACCGGGGAGCTGTTTTTT
.	.	TRBV18	TRBJ1-5	CASSGADSNQPQHF	TGTGCCAGCTCGGGGGCGGATAGCAATCAGCCCCAGCATTTT
TRBD1	.	TRBV20-1	TRBJ2-7	CSASFSRTGVRVAEQYF	TGCAGTGCTAGTTTCTCGAGGACAGGGGTTCGAGTGGCCGAGCAGTACTTC
.	.	TRBV5-1	TRBJ1-2	CASSTRSGRGYGYTF	TGCGCCAGCAGCACAAGATCGGGACGGGGCTATGGCTACACCTTC
.	.	TRBV2	TRBJ1-5	CASSEQLSNQPQHF	TGTGCCAGCAGTGAACAACTTAGCAATCAGCCCCAGCATTTT
TRBD2	.	TRBV27	TRBJ2-1	CASTSGGIRSYNEQFF	TGTGCCAGCACTAGCGGGGGTATCCGCTCCTACAATGAGCAGTTCTTC
TRBD1	.	TRBV9	TRBJ2-7	CASSADRGPSYEQYF	TGTGCCAGCAGCGCCGACAGGGGGCCGTCCTACGAGCAGTACTTC
.	once	TRBV7-3	TRBJ1-1	CASSSSPPQAPRGTEAFF	TGTGCCAGCAGCTCATCCCCCCCACAGGCGCCTCGGGGTACTGAAGCTTTCTTT
TRBD1	once	TRBV27	TRBJ1-6	CASSPRGPDSPLHF	TGTGCCAGCAGTCCCAGGGGGCCGGACTCACCCCTCCACTTT
.	.	TRBV6-4	TRBJ2-3	CASSLNPRTDTQYF	TGTGCCAGCAGTTTGAACCCTAGAACAGATACGCAGTATTTT
TRBD1	.	TRBV6-2/TRBV6-3	TRBJ1-2	CASSSQGEEDGYTF	TGTGCCAGCAGTTCCCAGGGGGAAGAGGATGGCTACACCTTC
TRBD1	.	TRBV7-9	TRBJ2-2	CASSLSNKGTGNTGELFF	TGTGCCAGCAGCTTATCTAATAAGGGGACAGGGAACACCGGGGAGCTGTTTTTT
.	.	TRBV6-1	TRBJ2-7	CASSDRTDSYEQYF	TGTGCCAGCAGTGACCGGACGGATTCCTACGAGCAGTACTTC
.	.	TRBV28	TRBJ1-1	CASTDGTVETKAFF	TGTGCCAGCACCGACGGGACCGTGGAAACCAAAGCTTTCTTT
TRBD2	once	TRBV19	TRBJ2-1	CASSGGASEQFF	TGTGCCAGTAGCGGGGGGGCCTCTGAGCAGTTCTTC
.	.	TRBV27	TRBJ1-1	CASSQRTLQNTEAFF	TGTGCCAGCAGTCAGAGGACCCTGCAGAACACTGAAGCTTTCTTT
.	.	TRBV30	TRBJ1-5	CAWSPMQRGDGNQPQHF	TGTGCCTGGAGTCCTATGCAGAGAGGGGATGGCAATCAGCCCCAGCATTTT
.	.	TRBV5-6	TRBJ1-2	CASRGGLGYTF	TGTGCCAGCCGAGGGGGGCTGGGCTACACCTTC
TRBD1	.	TRBV12-3/TRBV12-4	TRBJ2-7	CASSLTGGEQYF	TGTGCCAGCAGTTTGACAGGGGGCGAGCAGTACTTC